These 5 T cell receptor beta chains came from one sample sequenced in a study of long-term antiretroviral therapy in people with HIV. Runs used v3.0 of the immunoSEQ assay and were done at survey level. Only in-frame clones appear in the TCRdb table, and some are missing; sequencing was by immunoSEQ multiplex PCR. Here the sample spans some 47,000 clones, more than 90% being singletons. Here the sequenced sample was unsorted PBMCs, taken 3.7 years after starting antiretroviral therapy. These receptor sequences come from a woman aged 45-59 years with HIV.

This sequence joins TRBV9 and TRBJ2-5; D ambiguous. V lost 1 base to trimming and J lost 1 base, with 11 bases between them. The CDR3 loop spans 15 amino acids. The germline V gene has CDR1 SGDLS and CDR2 YYNGEE. The DNA of the CDR3 is TGTGCCAGCAGCGTACTGTATCTAGGCCAAGAGACCCAGTACTTC. Translation: CASSVLYLGQETQYF. The full variable domain, in which reference TRBV9 and TRBJ2-5 provide the parts outside the CDR3, is DSGVTQTPKHLITATGQRVTLRCSPRSGDLSVYWYQQSLDQGLQFLIQYYNGEERAKGNILERFSAQQFPDLHSELNLSSLELGDSALYFCASSVLYLGQETQYFGPGTRLLVL.

This sequence joins TRBV2 and TRBJ1-6; the D is unclear. Per germline, CDR1 SNHLY and CDR2 FYNNEI. This CDR3 has 15 residues. Trimming took 7 bases from V and 0 from J, leaving 10 bases between them. The CDR3 loop reads CASKDSSSYNSPLHF. CDR3 in DNA: TGTGCCAGCAAGGACTCTAGCTCCTATAATTCACCCCTCCACTTT.

The chain couples TRBV11-2 to TRBJ2-7; D is possibly TRBD1 (6 bases). Deletions cut 1 base from V and 5 bases from J, with 12 bases between. The CDR3 spans 14 residues. The germline V gene has CDR1 SGHAT and CDR2 FQNNGV. The CDR3 protein is CASSLAGRGHEQYF. The CDR3 nucleotides read TGTGCCAGCAGCTTAGCGGGCAGGGGACACGAGCAGTACTTC. Complete variable domain (other parts from reference TRBV11-2 and TRBJ2-7): EAGVAQSPRYKIIEKRQSVAFWCNPISGHATLYWYQQILGQGPKLLIQFQNNGVVDDSQLPKDRFSAERLKGVDSTLKIQPAKLEDSAVYLCASSLAGRGHEQYFGPGTRLTVT.

The chain is built from TRBV16 and TRBJ1-1, with 10 nucleotides matching TRBD1. Germline V gene sequence: CDR1 KGHSY, CDR2 FQNENV. With V trimmed by 1 base and J by 4 bases, 3 bases remained unmatched. This CDR3 is built from 15 residues. The CDR3 DNA is TGTGCCAGCAGCCAATTAGGGACAGGGGCCACTGAAGCTTTCTTT. This translates into CASSQLGTGATEAFF.

CDR3 in DNA: TGTGCCAGCAGCTTGGAAGATCCGAACACCGGGGAGCTGTTTTTT. It is translated as CASSLEDPNTGELFF. The chain is built from TRBV5-4 and TRBJ2-2; D is uncertain. The V end was cut by 0 bases, the J end by 0 bases, with 6 bases between. CDR1 and CDR2 from the germline V gene are SGHNT and YYREEE (reference sequence). The CDR3 runs 15 residues.